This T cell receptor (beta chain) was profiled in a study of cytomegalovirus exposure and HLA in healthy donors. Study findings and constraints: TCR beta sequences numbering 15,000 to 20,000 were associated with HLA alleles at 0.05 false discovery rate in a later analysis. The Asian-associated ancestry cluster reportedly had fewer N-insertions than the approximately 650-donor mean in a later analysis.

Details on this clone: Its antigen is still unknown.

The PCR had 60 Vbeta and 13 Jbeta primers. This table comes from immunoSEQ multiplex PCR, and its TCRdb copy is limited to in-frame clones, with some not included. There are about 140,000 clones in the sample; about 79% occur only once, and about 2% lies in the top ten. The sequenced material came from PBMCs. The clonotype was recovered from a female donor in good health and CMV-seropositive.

The CDR3 bases are TGTGCCAGCAGCCGACAAGGACAGGGAAGCAATCAGCCCCAGCATTTT. The encoded protein is CASSRQGQGSNQPQHF. The V call is TRBV5-6, the J call TRBJ1-5, with 8 bases identical to TRBD1. Germline CDR1 and CDR2: SGHDT and YYEEEE. The CDR3 is made up of 16 amino acids. V was clipped by 4 bases and J by 1 base; unmatched bases: 7.